This TCR beta chain comes out of a study of OX40 agonist ivuxolimab in advanced cancers. Study-level information: With ivuxolimab, an agonistic anti-OX40 (CD134) antibody, patients were treated.

V gave up 0 bases and J gave up 8 bases; unmatched junction bases: 9. From germline, CDR1 is MGHRA and CDR2 YSYEKL. This CDR3 contains 16 residues. Assay used: immunoSEQ multiplex PCR; TCRdb lists only in-frame clones, some missing. Of tens of thousands of clones in the sample, roughly 88% were seen once. This clone was counted a single time. Source: CD4+ or CD8+ T cells sorted from blood, taken in a trial of the OX40 agonist ivuxolimab. This clonotype was obtained from an adult with an advanced solid tumor such as melanoma, head and neck, liver or kidney cancer. The chain employs TRBV4-1 and TRBJ1-4, with TRBD1 identical over 7 bases. The CDR3, as DNA: TGCGCCAGCAGCCAAGAATCCGGAGGGGGCGCGGAAAAACTGTTTTTT. It is translated as CASSQESGGGAEKLFF.